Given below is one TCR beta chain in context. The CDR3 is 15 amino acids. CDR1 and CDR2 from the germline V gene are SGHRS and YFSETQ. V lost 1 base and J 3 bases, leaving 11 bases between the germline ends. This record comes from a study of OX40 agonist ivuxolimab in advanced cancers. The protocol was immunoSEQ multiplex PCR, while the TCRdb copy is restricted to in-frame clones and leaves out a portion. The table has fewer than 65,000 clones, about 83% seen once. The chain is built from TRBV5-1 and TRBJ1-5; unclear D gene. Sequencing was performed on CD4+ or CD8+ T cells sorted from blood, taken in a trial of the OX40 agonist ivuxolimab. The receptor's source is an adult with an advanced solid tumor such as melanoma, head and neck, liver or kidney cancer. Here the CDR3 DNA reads TGCGCCAGCAGCTTGTCGGGGATGTACAATCAGCCCCAGCATTTT. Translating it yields CASSLSGMYNQPQHF.